This T cell receptor (beta chain) was obtained from a study of blood T cells in healthy people across ages. The CDR3 length is 14 residues. V lost 1 base and J 10 bases, leaving 15 bases between the germline ends. Germline V gene data show CDR1 as SGHRS and CDR2 as YFSETQ. Isolating PBMCs gave at least 6.5 million of these cells per sample. It was with a sample-barcoded 5' primer and a J-beta primer mix that a second PCR of about 6 to 12 cycles was run. MiXCR, applied by TCRdb to the 5' RACE reads, yields one record per CDR3 protein. The sample has fewer than 800,000 distinct CDR3 sequences, 32% seen once.

The sequence came from a woman of 80 years or more in good health. The sample taken for sequencing was blood. V is TRBV5-1 and J is TRBJ2-1; either TRBD1 or TRBD2 may supply D (5 bases each). The CDR3 sequence is CASSLTGTVYEQFF. The CDR3 nucleotides read TGCGCCAGCAGCTTGACGGGGACCGTTTACGAGCAGTTCTTC.